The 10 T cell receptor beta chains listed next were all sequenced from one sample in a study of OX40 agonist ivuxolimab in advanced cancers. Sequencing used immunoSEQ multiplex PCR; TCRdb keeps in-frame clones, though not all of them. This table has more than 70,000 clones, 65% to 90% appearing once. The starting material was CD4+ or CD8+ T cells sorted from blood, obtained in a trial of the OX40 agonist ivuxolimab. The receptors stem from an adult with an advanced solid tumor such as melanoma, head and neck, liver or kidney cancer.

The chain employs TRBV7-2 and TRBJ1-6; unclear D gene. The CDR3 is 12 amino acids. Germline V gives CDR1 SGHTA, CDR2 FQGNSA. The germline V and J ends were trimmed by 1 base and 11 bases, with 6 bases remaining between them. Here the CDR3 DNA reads TGTGCCAGCAGCTTAGAGAACCCACCCCTCCACTTT. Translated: CASSLENPPLHF.

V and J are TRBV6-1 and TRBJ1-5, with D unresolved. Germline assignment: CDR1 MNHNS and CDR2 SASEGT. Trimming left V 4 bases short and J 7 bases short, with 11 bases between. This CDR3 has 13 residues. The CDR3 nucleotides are TGTGCCAGCAGTGCGATACCCGGACAGCCCCAGCATTTT. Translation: CASSAIPGQPQHF.

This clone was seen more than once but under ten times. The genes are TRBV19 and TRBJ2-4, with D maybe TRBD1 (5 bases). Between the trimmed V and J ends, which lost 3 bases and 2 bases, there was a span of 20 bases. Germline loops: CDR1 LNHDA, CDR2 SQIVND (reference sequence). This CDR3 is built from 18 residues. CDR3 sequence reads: CASSILLAPGLTKNIQYF. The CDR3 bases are TGTGCCAGTAGTATTCTCCTGGCGCCAGGGCTGACCAAAAACATTCAGTACTTC.

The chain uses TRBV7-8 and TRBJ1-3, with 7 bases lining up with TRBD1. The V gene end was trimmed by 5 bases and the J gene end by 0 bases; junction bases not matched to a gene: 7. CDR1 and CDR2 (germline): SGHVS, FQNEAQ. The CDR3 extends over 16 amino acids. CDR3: CASSEGTADSGNTIYF. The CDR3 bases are TGTGCCAGCAGCGAAGGGACAGCTGACTCTGGAAACACCATATATTTT.

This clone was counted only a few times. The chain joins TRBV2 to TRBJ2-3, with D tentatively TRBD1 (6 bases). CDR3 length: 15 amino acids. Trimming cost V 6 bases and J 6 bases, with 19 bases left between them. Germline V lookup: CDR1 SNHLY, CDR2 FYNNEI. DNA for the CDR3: TGTGCCAGCAGCGTCATGGGTAGGGGGACGGATACGCAGTATTTT. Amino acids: CASSVMGRGTDTQYF.

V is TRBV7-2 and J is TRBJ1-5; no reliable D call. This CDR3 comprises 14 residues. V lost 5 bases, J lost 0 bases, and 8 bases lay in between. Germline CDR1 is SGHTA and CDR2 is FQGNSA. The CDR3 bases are TGTGCCAGCAGCCCTAGGGCTAGCAATCAGCCCCAGCATTTT. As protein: CASSPRASNQPQHF.

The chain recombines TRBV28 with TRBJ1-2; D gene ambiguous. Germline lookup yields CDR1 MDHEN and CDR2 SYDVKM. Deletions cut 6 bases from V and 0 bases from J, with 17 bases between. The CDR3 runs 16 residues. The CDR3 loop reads CASSSYAGSANYGYTF. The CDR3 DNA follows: TGTGCCAGCAGCTCCTACGCGGGATCAGCTAACTATGGCTACACCTTC.

As DNA, the CDR3 is TGTGCCAGCAGCAAACTAGTTCGGGCCGGGGAGCTGTTTTTT. This translates into CASSKLVRAGELFF. V usage is TRBV7-9 and J usage is TRBJ2-2, with TRBD2 as a possible D gene (5 bases). Trimming shortened V by 5 bases and J by 6 bases, and 13 bases separated the two germline ends. The CDR3 is made up of 14 amino acids. CDR1 and CDR2 from the germline V gene are SEHNR and FQNEAQ (reference sequence). Variable domain in full (rest from reference TRBV7-9 and TRBJ2-2): DTGVSQNPRHKITKRGQNVTFRCDPISEHNRLYWYRQTLGQGPEFLTYFQNEAQLEKSRLLSDRFSAERPKGSFSTLEIQRTEQGDSAMYLCASSKLVRAGELFFGEGSRLTVL.

The CDR3 region is CASSLFSGIQEQFF. CDR3 DNA sequence: TGCGCCAGCAGCTTGTTCTCTGGGATACAGGAGCAGTTCTTC. This chain links TRBV5-1 with TRBJ2-1; D gene uncertain. The CDR3 loop spans 14 amino acids. The V gene's germline CDR1 is SGHRS and CDR2 YFSETQ. V lost 1 base to trimming and J lost 10 bases, with 15 bases between them.

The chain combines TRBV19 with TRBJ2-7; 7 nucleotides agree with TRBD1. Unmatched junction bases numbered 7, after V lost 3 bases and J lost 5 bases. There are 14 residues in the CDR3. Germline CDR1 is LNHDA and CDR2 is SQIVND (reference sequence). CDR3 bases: TGTGCCAGTAGTATGCAGGGGGTACGCGACGAGCAGTACTTC. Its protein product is CASSMQGVRDEQYF.